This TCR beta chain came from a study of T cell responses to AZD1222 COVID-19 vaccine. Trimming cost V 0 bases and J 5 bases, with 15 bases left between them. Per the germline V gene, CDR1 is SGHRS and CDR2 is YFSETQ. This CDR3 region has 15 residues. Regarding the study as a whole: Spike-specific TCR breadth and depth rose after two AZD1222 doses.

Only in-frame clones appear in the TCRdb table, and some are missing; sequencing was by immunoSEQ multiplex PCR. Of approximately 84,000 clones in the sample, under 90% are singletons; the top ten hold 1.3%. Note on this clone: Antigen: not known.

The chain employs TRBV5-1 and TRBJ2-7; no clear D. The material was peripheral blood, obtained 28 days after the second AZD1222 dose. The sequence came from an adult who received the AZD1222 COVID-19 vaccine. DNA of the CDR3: TGCGCCAGCAGCTTGGAACACGCGGTCATGAACGAGCAGTACTTC. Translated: CASSLEHAVMNEQYF.